This T cell receptor (beta chain) is drawn from a study of T-cell memory formation after mild COVID-19. Study results and caveats: Clones contracting day 15 to 85 were balanced CD4/CD8; later expanders leaned CD4+. Second-wave clones with a day 37 peak had unconfirmed SARS-CoV-2 specificity. Some clones that responded turned up in pre-infection memory, which suggests that cross-reactive memory joined in.

V was pared by 8 bases and J by 7 bases, with 15 bases between. The CDR3 covers 13 residues. Regarding this clonotype: The target antigen is unknown.

It was 5'RACE with constant-segment primers that produced the TCR alpha and TCR beta cDNA libraries, which carried sample barcodes and UMIs. A single record per CDR3 protein comes from TCRdb applying MiXCR to the 5' RACE reads. The profile shows approximately 30,000 distinct CDR3 sequences, about 7.7% of them singletons. The chain employs TRBV12-3 or TRBV12-4 and TRBJ2-1; tentatively, D is TRBD2 (6 bases). The source material was PBMCs or a T cell subset sorted from them (not recorded which). The clonotype originates from a man aged 18 to 30 who had mild COVID-19 (a few samples of this study predate the infection). Cell type and time point are not known. The CDR3, as DNA: TGTGCCAGCCGTGGAGGGTCTCGGAATGAGCAGTTCTTC. Its translation: CASRGGSRNEQFF.